This T cell receptor (beta chain) was recorded in a study of blood T cells in healthy people across ages. Germline V gives CDR1 MNHEY, CDR2 SVGAGI. The ends were cut back, 4 bases at V and 2 bases at J, with 11 bases in the middle. CDR3 length: 14 residues. With a J-beta primer mix and a sample-barcoded 5' primer, a second PCR ran about 7 to 12 cycles. TCRdb independently ran MiXCR on the 5' RACE reads; one entry per CDR3 protein. The table lists roughly 800,000 distinct CDR3 sequences, 55% to 75% of them singletons. The receptor comes from a young man in good health. Sequenced sample: blood. The chain combines TRBV6-5 with TRBJ1-2, with no clear D. The CDR3 sequence is CASSSVVRNYGYTF. The CDR3 coding sequence is TGTGCCAGCAGTTCGGTCGTCAGGAACTATGGCTACACCTTC.